This T cell receptor (beta chain) was documented in a study of blood T cell repertoires in COVID-19 (dated by TCRdb to the early 2020s). At the level of the whole study: Collaborator samples came from the United States, Italy and Spain and covered acute and convalescent phases of COVID-19. The material from the prospective study consisted of cDNA or gDNA derived from T cells, B-cell-depleted T cells, or PBMCs. Subjects who had been exposed to COVID-19, were actively infected with it, or had recovered from it provided the deeply sampled blood TCRbeta repertoires that made up the dataset. The repertoires were released in a freely available public database meant as a resource for research on the immune response to SARS-CoV-2. The samples were drawn from the first 160 participants of the ongoing ImmuneRACE study and from some 1,300 subjects provided by 6 global collaborators. Sample metadata almost always included a de-identified subject ID, COVID-19 status, age in years and sex. Where available, HLA class I and class II types were obtained from metadata supplied by the sample provider rather than from assay-based typing.

Overall study results and their limits: How much clinical and demographic metadata was included differed by source and by participant, and the metadata was provided uncurated.

Regarding this clone: Its antigen remains unidentified. The input lacks base qualities; no much larger clone sits a single base away.

Collaborating institutions collected whole blood in K2EDTA tubes following their own protocols. For TCRbeta analysis, collaborators shipped samples in one of three forms: frozen whole blood, isolated PBMCs, or DNA extracted from either of those sample types. TCRbeta CDR3 regions were amplified from genomic DNA by means of the immunoSEQ Assay, a bias-controlled multiplex PCR. Under the source paper's analysis protocol: The number of nucleated cells in each sample was estimated from the amplification of reference gene primers within the assay. Sequence reads were collapsed and filtered to measure the absolute abundance of every unique TCRbeta CDR3 rearrangement. Productive Simpson clonality was computed per sample as the square root of Simpson's diversity index over productive rearrangements. TCRdb holds this immuneACCESS table with in-frame rearrangements only. Some clones are missing; in checked studies, unresolved V genes explain under half, and the rest has no known cause. V and J calls and clone size are given by that table; D and trimming were obtained from the DNA. This sample has 100,000 to 150,000 clones in its table, and just over 70% of those were observed once. Of the sample, under 1% is held by the ten largest clones.

The CDR3, from cysteine to phenylalanine, totals 14 residues. Of all the DNA, just the CDR3 is kept, 42 bases in frame from base 1. At the junction V is shortened by 1 base and J by 4 bases, with 10 bases in between. The germline V gene (reference sequence) supplies CDR1 LGHDT and CDR2 YNNKEL. The rearranged segments are TRBV3-1 (or the pseudogene TRBV3-2) and TRBJ1-1, with no confidently assigned D gene. The specimen sequenced was peripheral blood. The sequence derives from a human donor with acute or convalescent COVID-19. The donor label of this sample is uncertain. The base sequence is TGTGCCAGCAGCCAAGTTCACGGTAGCACTGAAGCTTTCTTT. Translated, this is CASSQVHGSTEAFF.